This T cell receptor beta chain was documented in a study of control samples from healthy donors and cancer patients. CDR1 is SQVTM and CDR2 is ANQGSEA in the germline V gene. The V segment lost 7 bases and the J segment 0 bases; nucleotides outside the gene matches: 5. CDR3 length: 13 residues. Clones were read by immunoSEQ multiplex PCR, and TCRdb kept only the in-frame ones, dropping some. The table shows roughly 150,000 clones, with 92% occurring only once. Sequenced sample: blood. The source of this sequence is a woman younger than 45 in good health. V and J are TRBV29-1 and TRBJ2-7, with 8 bases that match TRBD1. This chain's CDR3 is CSAGTGRSYEQYF. The CDR3 coding sequence is TGCAGCGCCGGGACAGGTCGCTCCTACGAGCAGTACTTC.